This T cell receptor beta chain was sequenced in a study of control samples from healthy donors and cancer patients. Repertoires were generated with immunoSEQ multiplex PCR, while TCRdb's copy carries only in-frame clones and drops some. Here the sample spans fewer than 85,000 clones, about 88% being singletons. The germline gives CDR1 SEHNR, CDR2 FQNEAQ (reference sequence). The CDR3 sequence is 18 residues long. With V trimmed by 1 base and J by 0 bases, 11 bases remained unmatched. The sequence derives from a man aged 50 or older in good health. This chain joins TRBV7-9 and TRBJ1-1; 7 bases map to TRBD1. Sequenced material: blood. This CDR3 is CASSLGGQLTLLNTEAFF. The CDR3 nucleotides read TGTGCCAGCAGCTTAGGGGGACAGCTCACTCTCTTGAACACTGAAGCTTTCTTT.